The T cell receptor beta chain described here comes from a study of CD8 T cells in ankylosing spondylitis. Findings of the study overall: Reportedly, matched ankylosing spondylitis synovial fluid was significantly enriched for disease-linked clones. Disease-linked clones had a CD8+ phenotype and relatively low frequency in peripheral blood. Several of the motif variants were reported before in synovial fluid and blood from reactive arthritis. A TCR beta motif of several highly homologous variants appeared characteristic of ankylosing spondylitis blood.

The CDR3 is 14 residues long. Germline V gene lookup returns CDR1 DFQATT and CDR2 SNEGSKA (reference sequence). V lost 6 bases and J lost 4; bases outside the gene matches: 5. Quantitative 5'-RACE with molecular barcodes produced the TCR beta libraries. TCRdb passed the 5' RACE reads through MiXCR, listing each CDR3 protein once. In the table there are hundreds of thousands of distinct CDR3 sequences, about 25% of which are singletons. This clonotype was counted at least ten times. Antigen specificity is unknown. The rearrangement joins TRBV20-1 to TRBJ1-5; TRBD1 agrees at 11 bases. This TCR came from a male donor with ankylosing spondylitis. Sequencing used blood, either unsorted or a sorted T cell fraction (not recorded which). The CDR3 region has the DNA TGCAGTGCGAGGACAGGGGGCAATAATCAGCCCCAGCATTTT. Encoded protein: CSARTGGNNQPQHF.